The clone carrying this TCR beta chain was seen at least ten times. Its antigen is unidentified. The data stem from a study of HIV-infected patients and healthy controls. Study-level findings and limits: Healthy controls shared more CDR3 sequences between individuals than HIV-infected patients did.

Around 450 ng RNA was reverse transcribed with alpha and beta constant-region primers. Alpha and beta chain libraries were made separately by chain-specific third strand synthesis with multiplexing indices. The SP2 site served as the priming point for second strand synthesis. The library got P5 and P7 elements plus a second index, then a roughly 23-cycle PCR. TCRdb redid the calling of the 5' RACE reads with MiXCR, one entry per CDR3 protein. Here the sample spans tens of thousands of distinct CDR3 sequences, 8% to 10% being singletons. Whole blood was used without fractionation, so all unsorted peripheral T cells were included. Four of the ten uninfected healthy control donors were sampled twice, roughly 12 weeks apart. Sequencing was carried out using blood. The source is an adult in good health.

CDR3 loop: CASSTDMVLSNQPQHF. CDR3 DNA sequence: TGTGCCAGTAGTACTGACATGGTCTTAAGCAATCAGCCCCAGCATTTT. The V call is TRBV19, the J call TRBJ1-5; D gene uncertain. The CDR3 covers 16 residues. The V end lost 4 bases, the J end lost 1 base, and 14 bases lay between the germline ends. Germline CDR1 LNHDA, CDR2 SQIVND (reference sequence).